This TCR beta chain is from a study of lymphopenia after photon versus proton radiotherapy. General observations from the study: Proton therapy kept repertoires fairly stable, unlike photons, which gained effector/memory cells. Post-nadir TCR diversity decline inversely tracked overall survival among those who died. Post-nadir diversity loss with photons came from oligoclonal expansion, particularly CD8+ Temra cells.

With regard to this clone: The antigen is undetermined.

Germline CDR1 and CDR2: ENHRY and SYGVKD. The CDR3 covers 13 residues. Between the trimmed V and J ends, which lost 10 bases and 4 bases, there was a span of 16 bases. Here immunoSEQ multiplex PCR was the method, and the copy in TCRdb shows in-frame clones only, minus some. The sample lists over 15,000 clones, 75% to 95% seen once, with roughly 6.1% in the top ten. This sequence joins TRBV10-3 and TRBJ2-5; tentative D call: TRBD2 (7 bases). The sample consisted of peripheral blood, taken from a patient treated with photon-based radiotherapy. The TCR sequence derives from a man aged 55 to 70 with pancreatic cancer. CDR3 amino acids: CATEEGGRETQYF. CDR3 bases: TGTGCCACCGAGGAGGGGGGGAGAGAGACCCAGTACTTC.